Sequencing of this T cell receptor (beta chain) was carried out in a study of blood T cell repertoires in COVID-19. Per the study methods: By means of reference gene primer amplification, nucleated cell counts were estimated. The table came from immunoSEQ multiplex PCR; TCRdb's copy has only in-frame clones and leaves some out. The V and J calls and clone size come from that table; D and trimming were worked out from the DNA. The top ten hold over 7.5% of the sample, which has 200,000 to 250,000 clones, about four fifths seen once. Trimming cost V 3 bases and J 3 bases; bases outside gene matches: 6. Germline V CDR1 and CDR2: SNHLY, FYNNEI. The CDR3 runs 15 residues.

The V and J genes are TRBV2 and TRBJ2-3; 7 bases fit TRBD2. The sequence was collected from a man aged 80 or over with acute or convalescent COVID-19. The sequencing input was peripheral blood. CDR3 sequence reads: CASSEGRDRTDTQYF. CDR3 nucleotide sequence: TGTGCCAGCAGTGAGGGGAGGGATAGAACAGATACGCAGTATTTT.